The 6 T cell receptor beta chains below all came from one sample that was sequenced in a study of cytomegalovirus exposure and HLA in healthy donors. The study ran its PCR with 60 Vbeta and 13 Jbeta primers. Assay: immunoSEQ multiplex PCR; the TCRdb copy retains only in-frame clones and omits some. Of under 250,000 clones in the sample, about 77% were seen once. The sequencing input was PBMCs. Receptors were obtained from a boy younger than 18 in good health and CMV-seronegative.

The chain carries TRBV5-8 and TRBJ1-1, with 8 bases that match TRBD1. Unmatched junction bases numbered 6, after V lost 5 bases and J lost 6 bases. From germline, CDR1 is SGHTS and CDR2 YDEGEE. The CDR3 is made up of 13 amino acids. CDR3 sequence reads: CASSNRGIAEAFF. The CDR3 DNA is TGTGCCAGCAGTAACAGGGGGATAGCTGAAGCTTTCTTT.

The chain is built from TRBV6-5 and TRBJ2-3; 7 positions match TRBD1. With 6 bases clipped from V and 3 bases from J, the junction kept 9 bases outside the gene matches. Per germline, CDR1 MNHEY and CDR2 SVGAGI. The CDR3 runs to 15 residues. The chain's CDR3 is CASSPRQGWTDTQYF. For the CDR3, the DNA is TGTGCCAGCAGCCCCCGACAGGGATGGACAGATACGCAGTATTTT.

The genes are TRBV25-1 and TRBJ2-1; 10 positions agree with TRBD2. The germline CDR1 and CDR2 sequences are MGHDK and SYGVNS. The V gene end was trimmed by 2 bases and the J gene end by 11 bases; junction bases not matched to a gene: 9. The CDR3 sequence is 15 residues long. CDR3 in amino acids: CASSERPIAGGQQFF. In DNA form, the CDR3 reads TGTGCCAGCAGTGAAAGGCCCATAGCGGGAGGCCAGCAGTTCTTC.

The rearrangement uses TRBV2 and TRBJ2-7; TRBD1 might be the D (6 bases). CDR3 length equals 16 residues. V lost 4 bases, J lost 2 bases, and 18 bases lay in between. Germline-derived CDR1 and CDR2 are SNHLY and FYNNEI. CDR3 sequence: CASSALQGPRPYEQYF. The CDR3 DNA is TGTGCCAGCAGTGCACTACAGGGCCCGCGGCCCTACGAGCAGTACTTC.

J is TRBJ1-4 and V is TRBV19; D is uncertain. The CDR3 is 14 amino acids. The V end was cut by 3 bases, the J end by 8 bases, with 13 bases between. CDR1 and CDR2 (germline): LNHDA, SQIVND (reference sequence). The CDR3 reads CASSMNLGREKLFF. CDR3 coding DNA: TGTGCCAGTAGTATGAATCTGGGCCGCGAAAAACTGTTTTTT.

The rearrangement joins TRBV2 to TRBJ1-5; 7 bases are shared with TRBD1. Losses at the gene ends were 6 bases for V and 8 bases for J; bases not matched to a gene: 4. CDR3 length equals 12 residues. Per the germline V gene, CDR1 is SNHLY and CDR2 is FYNNEI. For the CDR3, the DNA is TGTGCCAGCAGGGCTACAGGGGAGCCCCAGCATTTT. This codes for CASRATGEPQHF.